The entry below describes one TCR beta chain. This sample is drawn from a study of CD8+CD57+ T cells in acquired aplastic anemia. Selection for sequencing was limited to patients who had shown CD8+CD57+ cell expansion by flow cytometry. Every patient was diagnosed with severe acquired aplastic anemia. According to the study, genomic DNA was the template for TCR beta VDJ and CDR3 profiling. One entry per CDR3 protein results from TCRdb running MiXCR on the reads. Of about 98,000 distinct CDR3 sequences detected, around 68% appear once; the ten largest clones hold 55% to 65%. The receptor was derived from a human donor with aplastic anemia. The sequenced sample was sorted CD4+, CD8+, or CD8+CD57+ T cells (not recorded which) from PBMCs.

CDR3 sequence: CASSEPSGSAYEQYF. The DNA of the CDR3 is TGTGCCAGCAGTGAACCTAGCGGGTCTGCCTACGAGCAGTACTTC. The V call is TRBV2, the J call TRBJ2-7; TRBD2 aligns across 8 bases. This CDR3 is built from 15 residues. The junction had 5 bases not matched to a gene; V was cut back by 2 bases and J by 2 bases. The germline gives CDR1 SNHLY, CDR2 FYNNEI.